This T cell receptor beta chain comes out of a study of T cells in Graves' hyperthyroidism and ophthalmopathy (dated by TCRdb to about 2019). In terms of the full investigation: Peripheral blood was sampled at the time of initial diagnosis, prior to any treatment. According to the paper, TCR Vbeta CDR3 sequencing was carried out on 135 peripheral blood samples, which came from around 43 ophthalmopathy, approximately 72 hyperthyroidism and roughly 17 progressor patients. After blood sampling, hyperthyroidism patients were treated with methimazole at a starting dose of 30 mg daily, and ophthalmopathy patients were treated with high-dose intravenous methylprednisolone. The 100 discovery patients were divided at random into training and test sets in a 7:3 ratio. Thyroid tissue and blood T-cell repertoires from six Graves' hyperthyroidism patients were also compared in the study. TCR V-J signatures able to tell the groups apart were searched for in a discovery cohort of some 97 patients, of whom around 43 had Graves' ophthalmopathy and around 57 had stable Graves' hyperthyroidism. Whether ophthalmopathy could be predicted prospectively was tested in an independent validation cohort made up of some 20 hyperthyroidism patients plus 17 patients who later progressed to ophthalmopathy. The investigation overall reported the following: Most expanded thyroid clonotypes (frequency above 0.001) were also detected in blood, a finding suggesting that blood repertoires may reflect thyroid immune responses. In validation, the model predicted progression to ophthalmopathy a median of 6.5 months before onset, with about 64% sensitivity and about 75% specificity. A model built on a 13 V-J signature distinguished ophthalmopathy from stable hyperthyroidism, reaching around 87% sensitivity and about 81% specificity in cross-validation and 80%/75% in testing. No statistical method was used to fix the sample size in advance, and group allocation was not hidden from the investigators.

This clonotype was found many times. The target of this receptor is not known. The sample holds no much larger clone one base away, and base qualities are not on file. Moderately to severely active disease, a Clinical Activity Score of at least 3, a NOSPECS grade of at least 4, and a duration under 3 months were present in ophthalmopathy patients. Patients with uncontrolled infections, other autoimmune diseases, pregnancy or lactation were excluded. Diagnoses relied on clinical symptoms, serum thyroxine and TRAb, thyroid ultrasound and orbital computed tomography. Ficoll-Paque density gradient centrifugation was used to isolate PBMCs from about 10 ml of fresh peripheral blood. Total RNA was extracted with Trizol reagent, and quality was checked on an Agilent 2100 Bioanalyzer. The TCR beta CDR3 regions were amplified from RNA transcripts. The first round of RT-PCR for the TCR CDR3 was performed with the HTBI primer set and the Qiagen OneStep RT-PCR kit. Libraries were constructed in a second round of multiplex PCR, after which size selection and purification were performed. Libraries were sequenced paired-end with 100 bp reads on an Illumina HiSeq2000. The authors' pipeline ran thus. SOAPnuke was used to process the raw data, removing reads that contained adapters or uncalled bases, had a mean Phred below 15, or lacked an exact match to the constant primer or identifier. COPE v1.2.5 was used to merge high-quality paired reads, and clonotypes were defined as unique nucleotide sequences. MiTCR v1.1 was used to align the clonotypes against IMGT TRBV, TRBD and TRBJ reference segments. The analysis included only V-J combinations with a frequency above 0.0001, which together covered 99% to 99.2% of the repertoires. The TCS score was defined as F50 (clonal expansion) divided by E x V (chaos), with BLOSUM62-based TCRdist calculated between CDR3 peptides within each V-J. Welch's t-statistics and random forest reduced some 510 V-J features to under 15, which were used in a naive Bayes classifier (R e1071). The public reads were reanalyzed by TCRdb: fastp trimming at Q25, MiXCR alignment, in-frame beta chains only. Every distinct CDR3 protein forms one entry, paired with its most common genes and DNA. TCRdb, not the authors, supplied the V and J calls. For this sample the table gives some 350,000 distinct CDR3 sequences, of which roughly 13% were detected only once. The ten largest make up about 37% of the sample.

The germline V gene supplies CDR1 MDHEN and CDR2 SYDVKM. The trim is 5 bases for V and 4 bases for J, with a gap of 9 bases between the germline ends. The CDR3 contains 13 residues, cysteine and phenylalanine counted. Only CDR3 DNA remains: 39 bases, in frame from the first base. The sequence links TRBV28 to TRBJ2-1, with the D gene call left open. The sequencing sample was made of blood. The receptor's source is a woman in her forties with Graves' ophthalmopathy. CDR3 loop: CASSPPTYNEQFF. Read as DNA, the sequence is TGTGCCAGCAGTCCTCCCACTTACAATGAGCAGTTCTTC.